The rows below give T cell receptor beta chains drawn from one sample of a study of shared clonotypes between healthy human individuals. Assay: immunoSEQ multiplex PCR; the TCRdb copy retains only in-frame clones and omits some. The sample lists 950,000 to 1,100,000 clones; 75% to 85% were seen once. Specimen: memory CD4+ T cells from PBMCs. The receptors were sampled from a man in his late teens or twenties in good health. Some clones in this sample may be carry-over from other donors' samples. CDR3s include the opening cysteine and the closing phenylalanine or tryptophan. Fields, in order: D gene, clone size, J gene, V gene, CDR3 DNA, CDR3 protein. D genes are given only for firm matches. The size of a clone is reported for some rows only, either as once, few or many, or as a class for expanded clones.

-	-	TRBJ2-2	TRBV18	TGTGCCAGCTCACCGAGGCGAGGGAACACCGGGGAGCTGTTTTTT	CASSPRRGNTGELFF
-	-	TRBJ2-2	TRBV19	TGTGCCAGTAGTCAGGGGAGAACCGGGGAGCTGTTTTTT	CASSQGRTGELFF
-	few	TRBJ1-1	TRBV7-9	TGTGCCAGCACCCTCGGGGAGGGATCCACTGAAGCTTTCTTT	CASTLGEGSTEAFF
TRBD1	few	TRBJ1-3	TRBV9	TGTGCCAGCAGCCCCCGGACAGGGGGCGTCGGAAACACCATATATTTT	CASSPRTGGVGNTIYF
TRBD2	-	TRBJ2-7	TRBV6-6	TGTGCCAGCAGTAGAGCGGGGGCCTCCTACGAGCAGTACTTC	CASSRAGASYEQYF
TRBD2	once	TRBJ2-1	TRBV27	TGTGCCAGCAGTTCGCCCTGGACTAGCGGGGGATACAATGAGCAGTTCTTC	CASSSPWTSGGYNEQFF
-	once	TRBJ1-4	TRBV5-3	TGTGCCAGAAGCTTCGGGCCTAATAATGAAAAACTGTTTTTT	CARSFGPNNEKLFF
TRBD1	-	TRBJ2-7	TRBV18	TGTGCCAGCTCACCCGGGACAGCTACCTACGAGCAGTACTTC	CASSPGTATYEQYF
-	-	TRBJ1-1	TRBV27	TGTGCCAGCAGTTTCTCCGGGATACCGATGTCCCCCACCGGGGCTTTCTTT	CASSFSGIPMSPTGAFF
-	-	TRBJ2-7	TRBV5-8	TGTGCCAGCAGCTTGGTGTCGGGAGTCGAGCAGTACTTC	CASSLVSGVEQYF
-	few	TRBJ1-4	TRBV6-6	TGTGCCAGCAGTCTCGCAACTAATGAAAAACTGTTTTTT	CASSLATNEKLFF
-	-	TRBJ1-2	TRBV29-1	TGCAGCGTTGCGGAGAGCTATGGCTACACCTTC	CSVAESYGYTF
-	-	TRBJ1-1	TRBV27	TGTGCCAGCACCCCCTGGTTGGGCGCTGGGGTGACTGAAGCTTTCTTT	CASTPWLGAGVTEAFF
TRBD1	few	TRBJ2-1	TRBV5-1	TGCGCCAGCAGCAGGGACAGCCTTAACAATGAGCAGTTCTTC	CASSRDSLNNEQFF
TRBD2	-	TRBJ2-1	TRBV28	TGTGCCAGCAGCCCCCTAGCGGGACTCTACAATGAGCAGTTCTTC	CASSPLAGLYNEQFF
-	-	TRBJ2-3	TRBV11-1	TGTGCCAGCAGCCCCTCGGGAGATACGCAGTATTTT	CASSPSGDTQYF
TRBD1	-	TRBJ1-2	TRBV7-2	TGTGCCAGCAGCTTTACAGGGGGCGCAATATATGGCTACACCTTC	CASSFTGGAIYGYTF